The TCR beta chain under discussion was sequenced for a study of CD8 T cells in ankylosing spondylitis. Overall study findings and caveats: CD8+ cells made up the disease-linked clones, which were relatively rare in peripheral blood. Within ankylosing spondylitis blood, a TCR beta motif made up of seven to nine highly homologous variants appeared to be characteristic.

For this clonotype: Antigen specificity is unknown.

MiXCR, applied by TCRdb to the 5' RACE reads, yields one record per CDR3 protein. The data hold about 240,000 distinct CDR3 sequences, with roughly a tenth observed a single time. The V end lost 1 base, the J end lost 2 bases, and 19 bases lay between the germline ends. Germline lookup yields CDR1 SQVTM and CDR2 ANQGSEA. The CDR3 has 17 amino acids. The TCR comes from a male donor with ankylosing spondylitis or in good health (not recorded which). Sample: blood, either unsorted or a sorted T cell fraction (not recorded which). The rearrangement links TRBV29-1 to TRBJ2-3; either TRBD1 or TRBD2 may supply D (5 bases each). CDR3 coding DNA: TGCAGCGTTGAAGGGGGGACCAAGGTTGGACACACAGATACGCAGTATTTT. Translating gives CSVEGGTKVGHTDTQYF.